The T cell receptor beta chain under discussion was sequenced for a study of T cells expressing NK-cell markers. Whole-study context: Repertoire data for TCR beta were derived from sorted T cells (CD3+CD56+NKG2C+, CD3+CD56+NKG2C- and CD3+CD56-NKG2C+). Serological testing identified seven of the eight sequenced donors as HCMV-seropositive and one as seronegative. Study results and limitations: NKG2C+ dominant clonotype frequencies in roughly six donors were about 1.0-7.5% of CD8+ T cells.

A word on this clonotype: Its specificity is not known.

The CDR3 totals 11 residues. From the 5' RACE reads, TCRdb lists one entry per CDR3 protein and no DNA. This listing includes a few hundred thousand distinct CDR3 sequences. The chain combines TRBV12-3 or TRBV12-4 with TRBJ2-7. This receptor was obtained from a man aged 18 to 69 in good health. The sequencing input was blood T cells: a sorted CD56 or NKG2C T cell subset, CD4+ or CD8+ T cells, or bulk PBMC T cells (not recorded which). The chain's CDR3 is CASSVAYEQYF.